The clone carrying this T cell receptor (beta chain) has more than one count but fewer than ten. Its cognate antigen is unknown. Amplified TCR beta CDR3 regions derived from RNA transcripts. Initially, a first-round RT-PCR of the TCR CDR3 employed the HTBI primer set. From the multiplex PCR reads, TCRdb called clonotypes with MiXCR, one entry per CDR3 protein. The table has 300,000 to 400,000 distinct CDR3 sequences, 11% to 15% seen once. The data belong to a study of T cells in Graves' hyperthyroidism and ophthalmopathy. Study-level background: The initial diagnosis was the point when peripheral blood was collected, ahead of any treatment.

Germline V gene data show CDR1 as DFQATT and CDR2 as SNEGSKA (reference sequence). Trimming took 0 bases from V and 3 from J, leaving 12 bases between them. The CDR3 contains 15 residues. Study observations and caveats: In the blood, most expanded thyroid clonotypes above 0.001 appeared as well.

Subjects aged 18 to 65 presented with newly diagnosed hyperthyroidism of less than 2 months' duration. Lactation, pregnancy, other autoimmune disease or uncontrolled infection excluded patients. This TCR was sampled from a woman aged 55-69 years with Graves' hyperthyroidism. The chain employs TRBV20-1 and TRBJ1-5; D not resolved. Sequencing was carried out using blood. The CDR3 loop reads CSARDPAVFNQPQHF. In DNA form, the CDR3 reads TGCAGTGCTAGAGACCCCGCCGTATTCAATCAGCCCCAGCATTTT.